The sequence of this TCR beta chain was determined in a study of blood T cell repertoires in COVID-19. As for the study in general: Spain, Italy and the United States supplied samples that represented acute and convalescent COVID-19. Sample material is recorded as cDNA or gDNA derived from T cells, B-cell-depleted T cells, or PBMCs.

CDR1 is GTSNPN and CDR2 is SVGIG in the germline V gene (reference sequence). The length of the CDR3 is 16 residues. The trim removed 4 bases at V and 1 base at J, leaving 11 bases unmatched. Original processing notes: Reference gene primer amplification gave estimated nucleated cell counts. The table came from immunoSEQ multiplex PCR; TCRdb's copy has only in-frame clones and leaves some out. V, J and clone size were drawn from that table, and D and trimming were deduced from the DNA. Here the sample spans 94,000 or so clones, around 83% being singletons. The specimen was peripheral blood. The chain employs TRBV30 and TRBJ1-1, with TRBD1 matching over 8 bases. The sequence came from a man aged 55 to 70 with acute or convalescent COVID-19. The CDR3: CAWNDLPGGRNTEAFF. CDR3 bases: TGTGCCTGGAACGATTTACCAGGGGGCCGGAACACTGAAGCTTTCTTT.